These T cell receptor beta chains were read from a single sample in a study of blood T cell repertoires in COVID-19. Profiled with immunoSEQ multiplex PCR; TCRdb holds only in-frame clones, not every one. The table lists 250,000 to 350,000 clones, roughly 90% of them singletons, with less than 3.5% in the top ten. Sequencing used peripheral blood. The receptors stem from a woman younger than 45 with COVID-19, enrolled during active disease. The CDR3 runs from the conserved cysteine through the conserved F or W. Each record gives: D gene, clone size, V gene, J gene, CDR3 protein, CDR3 DNA. D genes are given only for firm matches. Expanded clones get a size class; other rows say once, few or many, or leave the size out.

d_gene: NA; abundance: NA; v_gene: TRBV29-1; j_gene: TRBJ1-6; CDR3aa: CSVEDSGGNSPLHF; CDR3nt: TGCAGCGTTGAAGATTCCGGCGGTAATTCACCCCTCCACTTT
d_gene: TRBD1; abundance: NA; v_gene: TRBV5-1; j_gene: TRBJ1-2; CDR3aa: CASSPIDVDRGLGYGYTF; CDR3nt: TGCGCCAGCAGCCCGATCGACGTTGACAGGGGGCTTGGCTATGGCTACACCTTC
d_gene: TRBD1; abundance: NA; v_gene: TRBV12-3/TRBV12-4; j_gene: TRBJ1-2; CDR3aa: CASSPQTGIGYTF; CDR3nt: TGTGCCAGCAGTCCGCAGACAGGGATCGGCTACACCTTC
d_gene: NA; abundance: NA; v_gene: TRBV5-1; j_gene: TRBJ2-1; CDR3aa: CASSLDRAWNEQFF; CDR3nt: TGCGCCAGCAGCTTGGACAGGGCTTGGAATGAGCAGTTCTTC
d_gene: TRBD2; abundance: once; v_gene: TRBV10-1; j_gene: TRBJ2-1; CDR3aa: CASSEMASGTPYNEQFF; CDR3nt: TGCGCCAGCAGTGAGATGGCTAGCGGGACCCCCTACAATGAGCAGTTCTTC
d_gene: NA; abundance: NA; v_gene: TRBV7-9; j_gene: TRBJ2-2; CDR3aa: CASSRRVEGTGELFF; CDR3nt: TGTGCCAGCAGCCGGCGGGTGGAGGGCACCGGGGAGCTGTTTTTT
d_gene: NA; abundance: NA; v_gene: TRBV15; j_gene: TRBJ2-1; CDR3aa: CATSRGLDPYNEQFF; CDR3nt: TGTGCCACCAGCAGAGGGCTAGACCCCTACAATGAGCAGTTCTTC
d_gene: NA; abundance: NA; v_gene: TRBV11-1; j_gene: TRBJ2-5; CDR3aa: CASSLSDTQETQYF; CDR3nt: TGTGCCAGCAGCCTTTCTGACACCCAAGAGACCCAGTACTTC
d_gene: NA; abundance: NA; v_gene: TRBV5-4; j_gene: TRBJ2-7; CDR3aa: CASSYDRGAYEQYF; CDR3nt: TGTGCCAGCAGTTATGACAGAGGCGCCTACGAGCAGTACTTC
d_gene: NA; abundance: NA; v_gene: TRBV10-3; j_gene: TRBJ1-1; CDR3aa: CAISDMGGAYTEAFF; CDR3nt: TGTGCCATCAGTGATATGGGGGGGGCCTACACTGAAGCTTTCTTT
d_gene: NA; abundance: NA; v_gene: TRBV2; j_gene: TRBJ1-1; CDR3aa: CASSEELLGRSEAFF; CDR3nt: TGTGCCAGCAGTGAAGAGCTATTAGGGAGGTCTGAAGCTTTCTTT
d_gene: TRBD2; abundance: NA; v_gene: TRBV6-5; j_gene: TRBJ2-1; CDR3aa: CASYPSGRFVNEQFF; CDR3nt: TGTGCCAGCTATCCGAGCGGGAGGTTCGTCAATGAGCAGTTCTTC
d_gene: NA; abundance: few; v_gene: TRBV6-2/TRBV6-3; j_gene: TRBJ1-5; CDR3aa: CASSSQANQPQHF; CDR3nt: TGTGCCAGCAGTTCCCAAGCGAATCAGCCCCAGCATTTT
d_gene: TRBD2; abundance: NA; v_gene: TRBV19; j_gene: TRBJ2-1; CDR3aa: CASSDSGRMYNEQFF; CDR3nt: TGTGCCAGTAGTGACAGCGGGAGGATGTACAATGAGCAGTTCTTC
d_gene: NA; abundance: NA; v_gene: TRBV3-1/TRBV3-2; j_gene: TRBJ1-4; CDR3aa: CASSPTAGNEKLFF; CDR3nt: TGTGCCAGCAGCCCCACGGCGGGGAATGAAAAACTGTTTTTT
d_gene: NA; abundance: once; v_gene: TRBV6-5; j_gene: TRBJ2-2; CDR3aa: CASSLLSGELFF; CDR3nt: TGTGCCAGCAGTCTCCTTTCCGGGGAGCTGTTTTTT
d_gene: NA; abundance: NA; v_gene: TRBV6-1; j_gene: TRBJ1-1; CDR3aa: CASSELRGVNTEAFF; CDR3nt: TGTGCCAGCAGTGAACTACGGGGAGTGAACACTGAAGCTTTCTTT
d_gene: TRBD1; abundance: NA; v_gene: TRBV19; j_gene: TRBJ2-1; CDR3aa: CASRLRDRETNEQFF; CDR3nt: TGTGCCAGTAGGTTAAGGGACAGGGAAACAAATGAGCAGTTCTTC
d_gene: TRBD2; abundance: NA; v_gene: TRBV5-1; j_gene: TRBJ2-3; CDR3aa: CASSLVKLGGSITDTQYF; CDR3nt: TGCGCCAGCAGCTTGGTTAAATTAGGCGGGAGCATAACAGATACGCAGTATTTT
d_gene: NA; abundance: NA; v_gene: TRBV30; j_gene: TRBJ1-4; CDR3aa: CAWSVGALNEKLFF; CDR3nt: TGTGCCTGGAGTGTAGGGGCCCTTAATGAAAAACTGTTTTTT
d_gene: TRBD2; abundance: many; v_gene: TRBV6-5; j_gene: TRBJ2-1; CDR3aa: CASSYTSGRDEQFF; CDR3nt: TGTGCCAGCAGTTACACTAGCGGGAGGGATGAGCAGTTCTTC
d_gene: TRBD1; abundance: NA; v_gene: TRBV11-3; j_gene: TRBJ2-7; CDR3aa: CASSAGTGFYEQYF; CDR3nt: TGTGCCAGCAGCGCCGGGACAGGATTCTACGAGCAGTACTTC
d_gene: NA; abundance: NA; v_gene: TRBV4-1; j_gene: TRBJ1-2; CDR3aa: CASSQVRGDGYTF; CDR3nt: TGCGCCAGCAGCCAAGTTCGGGGGGACGGCTACACCTTC
d_gene: NA; abundance: NA; v_gene: TRBV19; j_gene: TRBJ2-7; CDR3aa: CASSIAAGDSYEQYF; CDR3nt: TGTGCCAGTAGTATAGCAGCAGGGGATAGCTACGAGCAGTACTTC
d_gene: NA; abundance: once; v_gene: TRBV2; j_gene: TRBJ1-6; CDR3aa: CASGGLGSPLHF; CDR3nt: TGTGCCAGCGGGGGACTCGGGTCACCCCTCCACTTT
d_gene: TRBD2; abundance: once; v_gene: TRBV12-5; j_gene: TRBJ2-3; CDR3aa: CASGLGTSGGFTDTQYF; CDR3nt: TGTGCTAGTGGTCTCGGGACTAGCGGGGGGTTCACAGATACGCAGTATTTT
d_gene: NA; abundance: NA; v_gene: TRBV6-4; j_gene: TRBJ2-1; CDR3aa: CASSDSLFF; CDR3nt: TGTGCCAGCAGTGACTCTCTGTTCTTC
d_gene: TRBD2; abundance: once; v_gene: TRBV9; j_gene: TRBJ2-5; CDR3aa: CASSVESGRHETQYF; CDR3nt: TGTGCCAGCAGCGTAGAGAGCGGGAGACACGAGACCCAGTACTTC
d_gene: NA; abundance: NA; v_gene: TRBV27; j_gene: TRBJ1-2; CDR3aa: CASSLRGAYGYTF; CDR3nt: TGTGCCAGCAGTTTACGAGGCGCCTATGGCTACACCTTC
d_gene: TRBD2; abundance: NA; v_gene: TRBV6-6; j_gene: TRBJ2-7; CDR3aa: CASRPSGRGSYEQYF; CDR3nt: TGTGCCAGCAGACCCAGCGGGAGGGGCTCCTACGAGCAGTACTTC
d_gene: NA; abundance: NA; v_gene: TRBV7-8; j_gene: TRBJ1-1; CDR3aa: CASSLEPRLNTEAFF; CDR3nt: TGTGCCAGCAGCTTAGAGCCGCGGCTGAACACTGAAGCTTTCTTT
d_gene: NA; abundance: once; v_gene: TRBV21-1; j_gene: TRBJ1-6; CDR3aa: CASMTGILNNSPLHF; CDR3nt: TGTGCCAGCATGACAGGGATCCTCAATAATTCACCCCTCCACTTT
d_gene: TRBD1; abundance: NA; v_gene: TRBV30; j_gene: TRBJ2-1; CDR3aa: CAWSPGQTYNEQFF; CDR3nt: TGTGCCTGGAGTCCGGGACAGACATACAATGAGCAGTTCTTC
d_gene: TRBD1; abundance: NA; v_gene: TRBV19; j_gene: TRBJ1-2; CDR3aa: CASSIEDRGDYGYTF; CDR3nt: TGTGCCAGTAGTATCGAGGACAGGGGTGACTATGGCTACACCTTC
d_gene: NA; abundance: NA; v_gene: TRBV19; j_gene: TRBJ1-5; CDR3aa: CASSQRDISNQPQHF; CDR3nt: TGTGCCAGTAGTCAACGGGACATTAGCAATCAGCCCCAGCATTTT
d_gene: NA; abundance: NA; v_gene: TRBV19; j_gene: TRBJ2-2; CDR3aa: CASSIRENTGELFF; CDR3nt: TGTGCCAGTAGTATACGGGAAAACACCGGGGAGCTGTTTTTT
d_gene: NA; abundance: NA; v_gene: TRBV9; j_gene: TRBJ2-3; CDR3aa: CASSVSGVRTDTQYF; CDR3nt: TGTGCCAGCAGCGTTAGCGGTGTCCGCACAGATACGCAGTATTTT
d_gene: NA; abundance: NA; v_gene: TRBV7-2; j_gene: TRBJ1-5; CDR3aa: CASSSSGRDQPQHF; CDR3nt: TGTGCCAGCAGCTCTTCAGGGAGGGATCAGCCCCAGCATTTT
d_gene: TRBD1; abundance: NA; v_gene: TRBV7-9; j_gene: TRBJ1-6; CDR3aa: CASSFSGQGAPKYNSPLHF; CDR3nt: TGTGCCAGCAGCTTCTCGGGACAGGGGGCGCCGAAGTATAATTCACCCCTCCACTTT
d_gene: TRBD1; abundance: once; v_gene: TRBV29-1; j_gene: TRBJ1-2; CDR3aa: CSVDPPGGRGYGYTF; CDR3nt: TGCAGCGTTGATCCCCCAGGGGGACGAGGGTATGGCTACACCTTC
d_gene: NA; abundance: once; v_gene: TRBV6-6; j_gene: TRBJ1-1; CDR3aa: CASSYGSDLNTEAFF; CDR3nt: TGTGCCAGCAGTTACGGTTCGGACTTGAACACTGAAGCTTTCTTT
d_gene: TRBD1; abundance: NA; v_gene: TRBV6-5; j_gene: TRBJ1-2; CDR3aa: CASRYTRTGHYGYTF; CDR3nt: TGTGCCAGCAGATACACCCGGACAGGCCATTATGGCTACACCTTC
d_gene: NA; abundance: NA; v_gene: TRBV2; j_gene: TRBJ2-1; CDR3aa: CASSEAGREYNEQFF; CDR3nt: TGTGCCAGCAGTGAGGCAGGGCGGGAATACAATGAGCAGTTCTTC
d_gene: NA; abundance: NA; v_gene: TRBV7-9; j_gene: TRBJ1-1; CDR3aa: CASSTREGWRTEAFF; CDR3nt: TGTGCCAGCAGCACCCGAGAGGGCTGGAGGACTGAAGCTTTCTTT